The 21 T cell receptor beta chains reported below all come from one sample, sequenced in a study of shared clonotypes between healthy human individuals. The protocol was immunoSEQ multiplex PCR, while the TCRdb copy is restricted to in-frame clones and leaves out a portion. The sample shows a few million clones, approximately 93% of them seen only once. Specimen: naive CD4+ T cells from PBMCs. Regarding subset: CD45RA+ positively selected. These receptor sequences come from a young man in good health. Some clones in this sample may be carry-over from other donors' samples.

In DNA form, the CDR3 reads TGTGCCAGCAGCTTGGGACTACTCTCCTACAATGAGCAGTTCTTC. This gives the protein CASSLGLLSYNEQFF. The chain combines TRBV7-2 with TRBJ2-1; TRBD2 aligns across 7 bases. Looked up from germline, CDR1 is SGHTA and CDR2 is FQGNSA. The trim removed 3 bases at V and 0 bases at J, leaving 2 bases unmatched. CDR3 size: 15 residues.

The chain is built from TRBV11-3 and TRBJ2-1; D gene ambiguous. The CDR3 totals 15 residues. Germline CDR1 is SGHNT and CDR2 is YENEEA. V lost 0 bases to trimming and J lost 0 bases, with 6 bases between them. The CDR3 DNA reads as TGTGCCAGCAGCTTAGATCAGAGCTCCTACAATGAGCAGTTCTTC. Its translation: CASSLDQSSYNEQFF.

CDR3 sequence (DNA): TGTGCCAGCTCACCACCTTGGCGGGATGGCTACACCTTC. Amino acids: CASSPPWRDGYTF. The chain couples TRBV18 to TRBJ1-2; D unclear. Germline CDR1 and CDR2: KGHSH and LQKENI. CDR3 length: 13 amino acids. V was cut by 0 bases and J by 6 bases, with 8 bases left in between.

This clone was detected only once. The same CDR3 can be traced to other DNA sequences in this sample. The CDR3 loop reads CASSLDPVQPQHF. In DNA form, the CDR3 reads TGCGCCAGCAGCTTGGATCCCGTTCAGCCCCAGCATTTT. The chain uses TRBV5-1 and TRBJ1-5; no definite D call. The V gene's germline CDR1 is SGHRS and CDR2 YFSETQ. Trimming cost V 0 bases and J 6 bases, with 7 bases left between them. This CDR3 contains 13 residues.

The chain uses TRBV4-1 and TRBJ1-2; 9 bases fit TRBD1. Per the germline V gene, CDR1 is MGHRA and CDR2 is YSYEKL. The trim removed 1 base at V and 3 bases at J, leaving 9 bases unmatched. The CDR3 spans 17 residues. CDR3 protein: CASSQGLLGQGHYGYTF. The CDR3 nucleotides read TGCGCCAGCAGCCAAGGACTGTTGGGACAGGGACACTATGGCTACACCTTC.

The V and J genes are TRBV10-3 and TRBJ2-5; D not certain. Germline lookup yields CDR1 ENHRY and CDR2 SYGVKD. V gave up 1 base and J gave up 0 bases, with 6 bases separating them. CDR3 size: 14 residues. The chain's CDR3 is CAISEYRDQETQYF. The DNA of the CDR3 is TGTGCCATCAGTGAGTACCGGGACCAAGAGACCCAGTACTTC.

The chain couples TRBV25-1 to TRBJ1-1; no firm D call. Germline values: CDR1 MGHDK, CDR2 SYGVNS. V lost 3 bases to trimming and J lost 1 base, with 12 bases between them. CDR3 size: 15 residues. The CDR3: CASSDPTPGNTEAFF. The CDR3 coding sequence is TGTGCCAGCAGTGACCCCACCCCAGGGAACACTGAAGCTTTCTTT.

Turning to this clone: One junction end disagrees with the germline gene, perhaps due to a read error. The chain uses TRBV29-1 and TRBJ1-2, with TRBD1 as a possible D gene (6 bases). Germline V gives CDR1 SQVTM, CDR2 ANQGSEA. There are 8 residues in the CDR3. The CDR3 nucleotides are TGCAGCGTTGCTGACAGGAGCTTC. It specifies CSVADRSF.

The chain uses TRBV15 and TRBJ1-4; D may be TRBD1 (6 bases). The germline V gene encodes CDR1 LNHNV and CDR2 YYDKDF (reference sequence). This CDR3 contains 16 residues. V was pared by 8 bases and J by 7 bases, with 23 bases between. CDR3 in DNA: TGTGCCACCCAATACCCAGGGGCCCCGGAGGGTGAAAAACTGTTTTTT. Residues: CATQYPGAPEGEKLFF.

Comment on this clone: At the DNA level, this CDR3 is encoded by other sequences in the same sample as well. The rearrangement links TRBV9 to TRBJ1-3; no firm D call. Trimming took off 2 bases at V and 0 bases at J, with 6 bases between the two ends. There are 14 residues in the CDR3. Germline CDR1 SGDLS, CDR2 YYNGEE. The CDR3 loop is CASSVSSSGNTIYF. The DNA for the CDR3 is TGTGCCAGCAGCGTGTCGAGCTCTGGAAACACCATATATTTT.

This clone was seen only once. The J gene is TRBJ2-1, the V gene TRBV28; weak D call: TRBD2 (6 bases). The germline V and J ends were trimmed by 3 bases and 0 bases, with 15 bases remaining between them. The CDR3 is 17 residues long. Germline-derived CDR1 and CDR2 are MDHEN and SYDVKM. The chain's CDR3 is CASSLFGGASSYNEQFF. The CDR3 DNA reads TGTGCCAGCAGTTTGTTCGGCGGGGCTAGCTCCTACAATGAGCAGTTCTTC.

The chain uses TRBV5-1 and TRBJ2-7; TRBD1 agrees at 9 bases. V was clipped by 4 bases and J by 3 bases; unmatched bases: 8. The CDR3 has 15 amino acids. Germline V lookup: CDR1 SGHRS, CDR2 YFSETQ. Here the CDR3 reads CASSQTGTGHYEQYF. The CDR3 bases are TGCGCCAGCAGCCAAACCGGGACAGGGCACTACGAGCAGTACTTC.

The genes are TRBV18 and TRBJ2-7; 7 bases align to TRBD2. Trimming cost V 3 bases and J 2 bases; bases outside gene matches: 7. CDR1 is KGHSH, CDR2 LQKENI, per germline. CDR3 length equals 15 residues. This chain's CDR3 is CASSPGSGAAYEQYF. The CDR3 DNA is TGTGCCAGCTCACCCGGGAGCGGGGCAGCCTACGAGCAGTACTTC.

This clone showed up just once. The CDR3 reads CAARDETGETQYF. CDR3 coding DNA: TGTGCCGCTCGAGACGAGACGGGAGAGACCCAGTACTTC. The chain recombines TRBV5-8 with TRBJ2-5; D unresolved. V shed 10 bases and J shed 4 bases, with 17 bases lying between them. Germline V gene lookup returns CDR1 SGHTS and CDR2 YDEGEE. This CDR3 region has 13 residues.

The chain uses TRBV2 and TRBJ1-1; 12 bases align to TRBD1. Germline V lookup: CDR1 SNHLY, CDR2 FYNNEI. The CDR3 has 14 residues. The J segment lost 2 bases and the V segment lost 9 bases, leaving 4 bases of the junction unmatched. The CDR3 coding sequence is TGTGCCAGTGGGACAGGGGGCGGAAACACTGAAGCTTTCTTT. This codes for CASGTGGGNTEAFF.

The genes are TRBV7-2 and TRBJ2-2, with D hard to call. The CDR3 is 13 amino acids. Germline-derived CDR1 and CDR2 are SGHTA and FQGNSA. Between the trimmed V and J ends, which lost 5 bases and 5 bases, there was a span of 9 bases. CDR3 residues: CASSRTVTGELFF. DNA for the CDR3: TGTGCCAGCAGCAGGACCGTGACCGGGGAGCTGTTTTTT. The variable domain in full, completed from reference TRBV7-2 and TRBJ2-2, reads GAGVSQSPSNKVTEKGKDVELRCDPISGHTALYWYRQSLGQGLEFLIYFQGNSAPDKSGLPSDRFSAERTGGSVSTLTIQRTQQEDSAVYLCASSRTVTGELFFGEGSRLTVL.

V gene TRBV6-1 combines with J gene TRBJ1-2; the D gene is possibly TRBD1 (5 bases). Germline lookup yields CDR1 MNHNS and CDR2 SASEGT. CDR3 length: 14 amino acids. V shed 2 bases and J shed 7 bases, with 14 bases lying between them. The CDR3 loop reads CASSEQRGSFGYTF. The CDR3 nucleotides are TGTGCCAGCAGTGAACAAAGGGGTTCCTTTGGCTACACCTTC.

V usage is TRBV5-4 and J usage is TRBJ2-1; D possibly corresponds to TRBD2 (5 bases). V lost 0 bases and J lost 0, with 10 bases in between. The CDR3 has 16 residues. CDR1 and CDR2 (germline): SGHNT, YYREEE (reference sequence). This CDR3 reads CASSLAGVSSYNEQFF. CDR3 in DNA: TGTGCCAGCAGCTTGGCCGGGGTTAGCTCCTACAATGAGCAGTTCTTC. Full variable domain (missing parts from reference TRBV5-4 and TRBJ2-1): ETGVTQSPTHLIKTRGQQVTLRCSSQSGHNTVSWYQQALGQGPQFIFQYYREEENGRGNFPPRFSGLQFPNYSSELNVNALELDDSALYLCASSLAGVSSYNEQFFGPGTRLTVL.

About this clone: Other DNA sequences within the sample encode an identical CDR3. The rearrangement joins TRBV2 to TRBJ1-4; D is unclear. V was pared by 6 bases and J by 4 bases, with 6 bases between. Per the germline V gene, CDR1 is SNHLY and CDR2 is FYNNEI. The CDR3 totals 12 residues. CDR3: CASRDNNEKLFF. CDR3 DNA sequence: TGTGCCAGCAGGGATAATAATGAAAAACTGTTTTTT.

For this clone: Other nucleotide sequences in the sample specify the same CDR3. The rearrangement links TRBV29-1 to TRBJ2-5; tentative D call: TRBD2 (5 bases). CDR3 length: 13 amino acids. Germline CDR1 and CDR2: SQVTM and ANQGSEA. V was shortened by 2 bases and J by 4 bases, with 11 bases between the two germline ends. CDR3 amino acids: CSVERGSGETQYF. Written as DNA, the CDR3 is TGCAGCGTTGAACGGGGTTCGGGAGAGACCCAGTACTTC.

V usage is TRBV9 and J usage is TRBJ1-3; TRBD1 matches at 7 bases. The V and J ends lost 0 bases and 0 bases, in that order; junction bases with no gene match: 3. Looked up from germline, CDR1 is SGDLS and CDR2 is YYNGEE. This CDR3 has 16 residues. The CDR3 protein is CASSVGGQLSGNTIYF. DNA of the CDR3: TGTGCCAGCAGCGTAGGGGGACAGCTCTCTGGAAACACCATATATTTT.